This TCR beta chain was obtained from a study of cytomegalovirus exposure and HLA in healthy donors. Details on this clone: No antigen is known for it.

Separate from the 666-subject first cohort was the approximately 130-subject validation cohort, to which the donors belonged. Produced via immunoSEQ multiplex PCR; TCRdb's table is partial and in-frame only. The table lists about 330,000 clones, 70% to 90% of them singletons. CDR3 length: 17 amino acids. Germline trimming cut 5 bases from V and 4 bases from J; bases unmatched to any gene: 10. From germline, CDR1 is MDHEN and CDR2 SYDVKM. Study results and caveats: Researchers counted around 170 TCR beta chains as cytomegalovirus-associated. One later analysis, an examination of the approximately 130 validation repertoires, found that first-cohort TCR clusters tended to co-occur in them.

The specimen was PBMCs. V usage is TRBV28 and J usage is TRBJ2-1; 11 positions match TRBD2. The receptor comes from a woman under 30 in good health and CMV-seronegative. In nucleotides, the CDR3 is TGTGCCAGCAGTCTCGACCGGAGGACTAGCGGGTACAATGAGCAGTTCTTC. This sequence encodes CASSLDRRTSGYNEQFF.